This T cell receptor beta chain stems from a study of vaccination effects on CD4 cells after COVID-19. Repertoires were generated with immunoSEQ multiplex PCR, while TCRdb's copy carries only in-frame clones and drops some. The repertoire holds roughly 61,000 clones, with roughly 81% as singletons. This clone was found once. Its antigen is undetermined. With the ViraFEST assay, the study expanded antigen-specific CD4+ T cells using viral peptide pools, then sequenced them. Researchers isolated CD4+ T cells once 9 to 11 days of culture had elapsed. Among the vaccine recipients, none had a prior SARS-CoV-2 infection, and nucleocapsid antibodies were negative. Wells of around 2.2 million PBMC each were grown with about 9.5 IU/ml IL-2 and around 10 ug/ml peptides. Findings and limits, study-wide: The study found that only 1 of 255 vaccine-induced clones from healthy vaccinees cross-reacted with common cold coronaviruses. Few convalescent patients were included, and no early post-infection timepoints were sampled.

The CDR3 extends over 13 amino acids. The material was CD4+ T cells from PBMCs cultured with HCoV-229E spike peptides, obtained before COVID-19 vaccination. The chain recombines TRBV21-1 with TRBJ2-7. TRBV21-1 is a listed pseudogene. This TCR was sampled from a human donor who received a COVID-19 vaccine. The CDR3 reads CASSKGPPYEQYV. The CDR3 DNA reads TGTGCCAGCAGCAAAGGCCCCCCCTACGAGCAGTACGTC.